This T cell receptor (beta chain) appears in the sequencing data of a study of blood T cell repertoires in COVID-19 (TCRdb year 2020). Regarding the research as a whole: Samples from collaborators originated in the United States, Italy and Spain and spanned both the acute and convalescent phases of COVID-19. The material from the prospective study consisted of cDNA or gDNA derived from T cells, B-cell-depleted T cells, or PBMCs. Deeply sampled blood TCRbeta repertoires from subjects exposed to, actively infected with, or recovered from COVID-19 were included in the dataset. The repertoires were released in a freely available public database meant as a resource for research on the immune response to SARS-CoV-2. Samples were obtained from the ongoing ImmuneRACE study (first 160 participants) and from about 1,300 subjects provided by 6 global collaborators. Sample metadata almost always included a de-identified subject ID, COVID-19 status, age in years and sex. Where available, HLA class I and class II types were obtained from metadata supplied by the sample provider rather than from assay-based typing. The paper's findings and limits, for the study overall: Clinical and demographic metadata were provided uncurated, with the amount varying by source and participant.

A second Seattle source provided samples from volunteer blood donors who had recovered from COVID-19. Whole blood was collected in K2EDTA tubes by collaborating institutions according to the institutions' own protocols. Collaborator samples were shipped for TCRbeta analysis as frozen whole blood, isolated PBMCs, or DNA extracted from either sample type. TCRbeta CDR3 regions were amplified from genomic DNA using the immunoSEQ Assay, a bias-controlled multiplex PCR. Regarding the original processing steps: Within the assay, amplification of reference gene primers was used to estimate how many nucleated cells each sample contained. Sequence reads were collapsed and filtered to measure the absolute abundance of every unique TCRbeta CDR3 rearrangement. For each sample, productive Simpson clonality was calculated as the square root of Simpson's diversity index across productive rearrangements. The table comes from immuneACCESS by way of TCRdb, which keeps in-frame sequences with V and J called. Part of the clones is missing from these tables; in studies checked, under half for an unresolved V gene and the rest for unknown reasons. The D gene and trimming were derived from the DNA, and the V and J assignments and clone size from that table. This sample has under 200,000 clones in its table, and around four fifths of those were observed once. Under 15% of the sample belongs to the ten largest clones.

The germline ends are 9 bases apart after V is trimmed by 4 bases and J by 8 bases. From a lookup of the germline V gene, CDR1 and CDR2 are SQVTM and ANQGSEA. Counted from cysteine to phenylalanine, this CDR3 has 11 amino acids. This entry keeps only the CDR3 DNA: 33 bases, framed from base 1. Comments on this clone: Its antigen is not yet known. No base qualities exist here, and no much larger clone lies one base off it.

This clonotype originated in a man between 65 and 80 years old who had recovered from COVID-19. The V and J genes are TRBV29-1 and TRBJ2-1, with the D segment identity uncertain. The sequenced sample consisted of peripheral blood. The nucleotides are TGCAGCGTTGTCGGAGTCCATGAGCAGTTCTTC. This codes for CSVVGVHEQFF.